The T cell receptor (beta chain) described here comes from a study of cytomegalovirus exposure and HLA in healthy donors (dated by TCRdb to about 2017). Background for the entire study: In an earlier analysis of approximately 500 of the donors, under 300 Gb of sequence data and some 120 million unique TCR beta sequences from 150 million to 200 million T cells were reported. Genome-wide SNP genotypes for about three fifths of the 666 donors were used in a later genetic analysis, which treated that subset as a discovery cohort. The genetic ancestry cluster associated with self-reported Caucasian donors included roughly 84% of the 398 genotyped donors. All discovery cohort repertoires had been generated on a single sequencing platform. HLA typing covered class I and class II loci at four-digit resolution. Donor age, sex, ethnicity and CMV serostatus were compiled alongside the repertoire data. Along with the roughly 670-subject first cohort, a separate validation cohort of over a hundred different subjects was used. An early release that covered about 600 HLA-typed donors contained approximately 300 gigabases of sequencing data and tens of millions of unique TCR sequences. In an earlier analysis of around 540 of the donors, high-throughput TCR beta sequencing was used to judge whether each TCR beta V gene segment behaved as functional or pseudogenic. Rather than drawing on any new phenotypic data, the later analysis identified candidate immune exposures from TCR beta sequences and the way those sequences occurred across donors. About five DR-DQ haplotypes were treated as single units for association and clustering because of strong linkage in the cohort. Typing coverage varied by locus: about 620-630 donors for A, B, C, DRB1 and DQB1; around 560 for DQA1; over 600 for DPA1; roughly 470 for DPB1. Among approximately 370 genotyped donors of the cohort, an average of approximately 220,000 unique TCR beta nucleotide sequences was sequenced per donor, of which about 18% were non-productive. To study patterns of TCR occurrence, a later analysis re-analyzed previously published TCR beta repertoires from 500 to 850 donors and added high-resolution HLA genotyping. The study aimed to test whether cataloging public T cell receptors could reveal signatures of past pathogen exposure. The study combined high-throughput TCR immunosequencing, statistical association of individual TCRs with disease status, and machine learning to predict cytomegalovirus infection status. Using immunosequencing, the study profiled T cell repertoires from about 620 subjects and related those repertoires to cytomegalovirus serostatus. Study-wide findings and limitations: In a later analysis, HLA-associated TCR beta chains showed more clonal expansion and lower generation probabilities than non-associated chains that were equally common. The study gave a list of some 150 TCR beta chains associated with cytomegalovirus. A further reported finding was that TCR beta sequences accurately predicted the HLA-A and HLA-B alleles for most subjects in the first cohort. Immune exposure information for the cohort was limited to CMV serostatus. Because HLA typing was missing for some donors at each locus, association tests included only the typed subset. In a later analysis, TCR association rates were found to vary across HLA loci, with the most associated TCRs seen for DRB1 alleles and the fewest for HLA-C alleles. Around 16 rarely observed V segments, including chromosome 9 orphons, were excluded from the earlier analysis of almost 600 of the donors because counts were too low. When HLA alleles, especially DR and DQ, strongly co-occurred, attributing TCR associations to individual alleles was difficult. In a later analysis, most CMV-associated TCR beta chains were found to appear HLA-restricted, with HLA associations seemingly driven largely by CMV exposure. In an earlier analysis of some 500 of the donors, most TCR beta V segments were observed in productive rearrangements about 90% or about 30% of the time, broadly matching IMGT annotations. Most TCR sequences were seen in very few donors, while some public TCRs were found in many individuals. A later genetic analysis associated a missense DCLRE1C variant with V-gene and J-gene trimming of TCR beta chains, and an independent cohort replicated the association. A cluster of highly shared sequence variants was judged likely to represent a technical artifact of the sequencing pipeline. Linkage disequilibrium might explain the correlated functional status among segregating V segments, but an unknown experimental factor could not be excluded. The presence/absence analyses assumed that sequencing depth was roughly uniform across donors, and that assumption may not be true. In vitro tests confirmed that a few of the cytomegalovirus-associated TCR beta chains recognize cytomegalovirus antigens. Cytomegalovirus status was reported to be diagnosed by the classifier with high specificity and sensitivity in both the original and validation cohorts. Several of the top co-occurrence clusters appeared to be linked to parvovirus B19, influenza, CMV and Epstein-Barr virus, according to a later analysis. In this cohort, only TCR beta chains were sequenced, and detectable features were limited by the absence of alpha or paired-chain data. It was suggested by the authors that the approach could potentially be generalized to other disease states and immunological phenotypes. Specific HLA alleles were associated with about 17,000 TCR beta sequences at a false discovery rate of 0.05 in a later analysis. In a later genetic analysis, fewer N-insertions in productive TCRs were reported among donors in an Asian-associated ancestry cluster than the approximately 630-donor mean. Some IMGT-functional V segments, including TRBV6-2 and TRBV6-3, could not be distinguished by the 87-base-pair reads and were therefore excluded.

Receptors were amplified or captured by the immunoSEQ multiplex PCR assay. A mixture of 60 forward primers for TCR Vbeta segments and 13 reverse primers for TCR Jbeta segments was used in the multiplex PCR. A multiplex PCR assay on genomic DNA amplified the CDR3 region of rearranged TCR beta genes. On the Illumina HiSeq System, the amplified TCR beta libraries were sequenced as 87-base-pair reads. Per the source publication's procedure: In a later analysis, tens of millions of unique TCR beta chains were counted across the approximately 640 repertoires, and about 9.9 million of these chains were shared by at least two donors. Raw reads were error-corrected and collapsed into unique sequences with a nearest-neighbor algorithm that merged closely related sequences to remove PCR and sequencing errors. Alignment of CDR3 sequences to IMGT reference sequences was used to assign V, D and J gene segments. For a sequence to be retained, a match of at least six nucleotides to both a V gene segment and a J gene segment was required. A rearrangement was called productive if the CDR3 had no stop codons and remained in frame with V and J, and every other rearrangement was called non-productive. Following IMGT convention, CDR3 was defined as the stretch from the second conserved V-encoded cysteine up to the conserved J-encoded phenylalanine. The earlier analysis of approximately 590 of the donors excluded any sequence lacking an unambiguous match to a single V gene segment. In an earlier analysis of a few hundred of the donors, a V segment was called functional when productive rearrangements were above 56.7%, and segregating when the standard deviation between donors exceeded 5%. A statistical classification framework was built to diagnose cytomegalovirus status from the catalog of TCR beta chain sequences. A later analysis assigned V and J genes by comparing TCR nucleotide sequences with IMGT/GENE-DB human TR gene sequences. The TCRdist pipeline was used in a later analysis to assign CDR3 sequences and most-parsimonious VDJ recombination scenarios. In a later analysis, each TCR beta chain was defined by its CDR3 amino acid sequence together with its V-gene family, and reads without a unique V-gene family were excluded. To address suspected cross-contamination and a sequencing artifact, a later analysis removed some 620 highly shared, low-generation-probability nucleotide sequences. In a later analysis, a clonal expansion index for each public chain was calculated from normalized within-repertoire ranks of inferred template counts. A later analysis computed generation probabilities with a VDJ recombination model fitted to out-of-frame rearrangements, and checked the results against IGoR. A later analysis scored TCR-TCR, TCR-HLA and TCR-CMV co-occurrence with hypergeometric tests, applying a repertoire-size bias correction to TCR pairs. To estimate false discovery rates, a later analysis permuted the HLA or CMV assignments 20 times. In a later analysis, co-occurring TCRs were grouped using DBSCAN, with TCRdist sequence similarity added in when clustering inside HLA-allele-positive subsets. Co-occurrence clustering excluded repertoires with fewer than 30,000 or more than 120,000 public chains, plus five with anomalous nucleotide sharing. TCRdb stores this immuneACCESS table with in-frame sequences only. Part of the clones is absent; in the studies checked, under half of the shortfall reflects unresolved V genes, and no reason is known for the rest. The V and J calls and the clone size are those of that table, but D and trimming were determined from the DNA. The table for this sample lists 150,000 to 200,000 clones; about three quarters of them were counted only once. In total, the top ten clones hold 1.4% of the sample.

From the cysteine through the phenylalanine, the CDR3 covers 18 amino acids. CDR3 DNA only is kept here, 54 bases in frame from base 1. About this clone: Its antigen remains unidentified. Base qualities are not recorded, but no much larger clone differs from it by a single base.

In total, roughly 670 healthy bone marrow donors made up the cohort. At the time of sampling, all cohort members were nominally healthy, though unrecorded immune exposures were likely present. The donor was CMV seronegative and belonged to the group of 350 to 400 seronegative cohort members. Every donor gave a peripheral blood sample, and the peripheral blood mononuclear cells from that sample were used for TCR beta sequencing. The Qiagen DNeasy Blood Extraction Kit was used to extract genomic DNA from the blood cell samples. The clonotype comes from a young man in good health and CMV-seronegative. The sequence is built from TRBV21-1 and TRBJ2-1; the table's D call TRBD2 went unverified against the DNA. TRBV21-1 is marked as a pseudogene. Sequencing input: PBMCs. CDR3 region: CASSFWLAGKSSYNEQFF. The nucleotide sequence reads as follows: TGTGCCAGCAGTTTCTGGTTAGCGGGGAAGAGCTCCTACAATGAGCAGTTCTTC.